This T cell receptor (beta chain) was recovered during a study of control samples from healthy donors and cancer patients. The assay was immunoSEQ multiplex PCR, and TCRdb's table has in-frame clones only and misses some. The sample consists of fewer than 130,000 clones, over 75% of them appearing once. V was pared by 6 bases and J by 3 bases, with 12 bases between. The CDR3 is 14 residues long. Germline CDR1 MNHEY, CDR2 SMNVEV (reference sequence). This chain joins TRBV27 and TRBJ1-5; unclear D gene. The clonotype was recovered from a woman in her sixties or seventies with lung cancer. Material: PBMCs. In nucleotides, the CDR3 is TGTGCCAGCAGCCATCTTGGTGCCAATCAGCCCCAGCATTTT. This translates into CASSHLGANQPQHF.